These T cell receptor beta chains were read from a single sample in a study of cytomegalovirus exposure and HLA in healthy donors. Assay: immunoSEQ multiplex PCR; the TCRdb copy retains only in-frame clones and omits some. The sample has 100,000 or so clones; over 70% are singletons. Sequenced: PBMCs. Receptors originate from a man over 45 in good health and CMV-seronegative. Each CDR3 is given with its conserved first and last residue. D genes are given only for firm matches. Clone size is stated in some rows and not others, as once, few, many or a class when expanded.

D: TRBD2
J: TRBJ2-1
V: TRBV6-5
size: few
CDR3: CASSASGRRNEQFF
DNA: TGTGCCAGCAGTGCAAGCGGGAGGCGCAATGAGCAGTTCTTC

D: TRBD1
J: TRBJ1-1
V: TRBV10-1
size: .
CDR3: CASSDGQGRTEAFF
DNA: TGCGCCAGCAGTGACGGACAGGGGAGGACTGAAGCTTTCTTT

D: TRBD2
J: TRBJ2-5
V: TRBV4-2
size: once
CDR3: CASSREVGSGGLETQYF
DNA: TGTGCCAGCAGCCGGGAGGTCGGTAGCGGGGGGCTAGAGACCCAGTACTTC

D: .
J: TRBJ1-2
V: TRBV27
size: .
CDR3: CASKRGNDYGYTF
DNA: TGTGCCAGCAAACGGGGAAATGACTATGGCTACACCTTC

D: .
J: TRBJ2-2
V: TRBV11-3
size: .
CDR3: CASSLAGQELFF
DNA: TGTGCCAGCAGCTTAGCGGGTCAGGAGCTGTTTTTT

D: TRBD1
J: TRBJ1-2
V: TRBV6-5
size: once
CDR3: CASRTGTGNWGYTF
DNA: TGTGCCAGCAGAACCGGGACAGGGAACTGGGGCTACACCTTC

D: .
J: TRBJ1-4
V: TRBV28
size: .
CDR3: CASSFLGGKGEKLFF
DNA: TGTGCCAGCAGTTTCTTAGGGGGAAAGGGTGAAAAACTGTTTTTT

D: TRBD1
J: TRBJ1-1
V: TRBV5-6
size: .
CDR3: CASSQQGRNTEAFF
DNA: TGTGCCAGCAGCCAACAGGGGAGGAACACTGAAGCTTTCTTT

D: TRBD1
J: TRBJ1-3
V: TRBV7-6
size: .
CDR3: CASSLDRGSSSGNTIYF
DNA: TGTGCCAGCAGCCTGGACAGGGGTTCTAGCTCTGGAAACACCATATATTTT

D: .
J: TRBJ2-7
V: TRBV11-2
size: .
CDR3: CASSLATPPYEQYF
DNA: TGTGCCAGCAGCTTGGCGACACCGCCATACGAGCAGTACTTC

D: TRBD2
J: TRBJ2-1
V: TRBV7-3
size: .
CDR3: CASSPRGVAGGQDEQFF
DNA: TGTGCCAGCAGCCCAAGGGGGGTAGCGGGAGGCCAGGATGAGCAGTTCTTC

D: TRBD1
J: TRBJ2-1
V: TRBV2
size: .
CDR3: CASSGDRAEQFF
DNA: TGTGCCAGCAGTGGGGACAGGGCAGAGCAGTTCTTC

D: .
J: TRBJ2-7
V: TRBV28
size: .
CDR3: CASSLGWSYEQYF
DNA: TGTGCCAGCAGTTTAGGTTGGAGCTACGAGCAGTACTTC

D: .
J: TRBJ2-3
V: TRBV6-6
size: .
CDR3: CASSQGISTDTQYF
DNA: TGTGCCAGCTCCCAGGGGATTTCCACAGATACGCAGTATTTT

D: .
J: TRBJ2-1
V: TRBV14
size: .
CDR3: CASSQGGGVEQFF
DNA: TGTGCCAGCAGCCAAGGGGGGGGCGTTGAGCAGTTCTTC

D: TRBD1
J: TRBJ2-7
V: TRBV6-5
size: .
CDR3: CASSPRQGKPYEQYF
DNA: TGTGCCAGCAGCCCCAGACAGGGAAAGCCCTACGAGCAGTACTTC

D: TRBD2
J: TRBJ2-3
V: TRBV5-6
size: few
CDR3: CASSFSTGGETDTQYF
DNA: TGTGCCAGCAGCTTTTCCACGGGAGGGGAGACAGATACGCAGTATTTT

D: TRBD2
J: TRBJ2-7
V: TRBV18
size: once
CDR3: CASSPPTRGGSYEQYF
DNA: TGTGCCAGCTCACCACCTACCCGCGGGGGCTCCTACGAGCAGTACTTC

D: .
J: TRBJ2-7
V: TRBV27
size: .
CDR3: CATLQGYEQYF
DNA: TGTGCCACACTACAGGGTTACGAGCAGTACTTC

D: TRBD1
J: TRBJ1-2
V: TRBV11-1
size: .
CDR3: CASSRPGQVYGYTF
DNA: TGTGCCAGCAGCCGTCCGGGACAGGTCTATGGCTACACCTTC

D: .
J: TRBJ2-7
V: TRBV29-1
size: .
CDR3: CSVEEGGYEQYF
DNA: TGCAGCGTTGAAGAGGGGGGCTACGAGCAGTACTTC

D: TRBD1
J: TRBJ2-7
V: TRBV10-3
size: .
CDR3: CASGTGYEQYF
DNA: TGTGCCAGTGGGACAGGATACGAGCAGTACTTC

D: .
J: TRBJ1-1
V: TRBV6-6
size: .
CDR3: CASRPREANTEAFF
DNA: TGTGCCAGCAGACCCAGGGAAGCGAACACTGAAGCTTTCTTT

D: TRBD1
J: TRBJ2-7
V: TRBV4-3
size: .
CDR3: CASSQGRDSDYEQYF
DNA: TGCGCCAGCAGCCAAGGCCGGGACAGCGACTACGAGCAGTACTTC

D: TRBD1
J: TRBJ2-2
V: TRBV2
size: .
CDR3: CASTGQASNTGELFF
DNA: TGTGCCAGCACCGGACAGGCCTCGAACACCGGGGAGCTGTTTTTT

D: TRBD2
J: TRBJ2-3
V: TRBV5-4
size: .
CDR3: CASSGGLAGGRDTQYF
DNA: TGTGCCAGCAGCGGGGGACTAGCGGGGGGGCGTGATACGCAGTATTTT

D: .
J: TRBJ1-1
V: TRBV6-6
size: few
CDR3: CASSYLDSPEAFF
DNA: TGTGCCAGCAGTTACTTGGACAGCCCAGAAGCTTTCTTT

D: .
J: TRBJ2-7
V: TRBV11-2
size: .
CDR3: CASSAEAATEQYF
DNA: TGTGCCAGCAGCGCAGAGGCGGCAACTGAGCAGTACTTC